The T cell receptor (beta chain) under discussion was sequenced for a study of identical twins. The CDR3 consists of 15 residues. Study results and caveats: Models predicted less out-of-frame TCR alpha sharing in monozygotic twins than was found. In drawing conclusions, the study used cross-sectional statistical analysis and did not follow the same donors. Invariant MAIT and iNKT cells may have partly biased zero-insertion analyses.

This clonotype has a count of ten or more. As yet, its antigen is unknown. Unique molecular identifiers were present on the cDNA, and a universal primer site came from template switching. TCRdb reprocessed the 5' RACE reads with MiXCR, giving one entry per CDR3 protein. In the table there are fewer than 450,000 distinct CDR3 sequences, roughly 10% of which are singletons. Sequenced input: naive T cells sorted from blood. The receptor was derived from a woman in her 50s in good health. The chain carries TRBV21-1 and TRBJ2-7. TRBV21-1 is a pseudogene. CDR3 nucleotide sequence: TGTGCCAGCAGCAAAGTGTCGGGGAGGGCCTACGAGCAGTACGTC. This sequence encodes CASSKVSGRAYEQYV.